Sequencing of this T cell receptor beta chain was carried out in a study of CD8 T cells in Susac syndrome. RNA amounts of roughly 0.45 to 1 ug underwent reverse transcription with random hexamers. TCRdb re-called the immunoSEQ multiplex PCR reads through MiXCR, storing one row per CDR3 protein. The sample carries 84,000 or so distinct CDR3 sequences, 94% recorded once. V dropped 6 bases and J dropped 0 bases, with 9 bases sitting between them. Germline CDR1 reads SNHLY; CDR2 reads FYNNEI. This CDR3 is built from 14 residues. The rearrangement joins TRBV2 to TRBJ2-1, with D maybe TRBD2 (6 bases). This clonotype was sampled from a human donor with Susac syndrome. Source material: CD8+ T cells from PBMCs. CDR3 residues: CASSGGSSYNEQFF. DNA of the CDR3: TGTGCCAGCAGCGGGGGAAGCTCCTACAATGAGCAGTTCTTC.